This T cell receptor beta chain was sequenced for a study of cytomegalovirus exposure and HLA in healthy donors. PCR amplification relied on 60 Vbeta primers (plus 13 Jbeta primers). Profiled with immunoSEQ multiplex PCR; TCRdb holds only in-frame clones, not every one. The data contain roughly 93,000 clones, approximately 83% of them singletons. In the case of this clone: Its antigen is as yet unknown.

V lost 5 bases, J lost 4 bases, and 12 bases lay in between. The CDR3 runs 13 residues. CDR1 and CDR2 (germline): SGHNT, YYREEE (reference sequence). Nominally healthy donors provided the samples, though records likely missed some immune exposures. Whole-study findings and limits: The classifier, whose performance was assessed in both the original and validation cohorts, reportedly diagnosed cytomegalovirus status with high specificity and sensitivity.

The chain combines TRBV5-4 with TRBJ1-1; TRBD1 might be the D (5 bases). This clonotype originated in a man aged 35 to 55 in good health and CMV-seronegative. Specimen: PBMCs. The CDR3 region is CASSPRQSTEAFF. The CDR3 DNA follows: TGTGCCAGCAGTCCCCGACAGAGCACTGAAGCTTTCTTT. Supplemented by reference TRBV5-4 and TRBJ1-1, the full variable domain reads ETGVTQSPTHLIKTRGQQVTLRCSSQSGHNTVSWYQQALGQGPQFIFQYYREEENGRGNFPPRFSGLQFPNYSSELNVNALELDDSALYLCASSPRQSTEAFFGQGTRLTVV.